Presented here are 15 T cell receptor beta chains from one specimen sequenced in a study of shared clonotypes between healthy human individuals. The table came from immunoSEQ multiplex PCR; TCRdb's copy has only in-frame clones and leaves some out. The sample lists roughly 490,000 clones, 76% seen once, with around 13% in the top ten. The source material was PBMCs. The receptors were gathered from a woman between 40 and 55 years old in good health. Some clones in this sample may be carry-over from other donors' samples.

V usage is TRBV6-1 and J usage is TRBJ2-3; 8 nucleotides agree with TRBD2. The CDR3 loop spans 14 amino acids. After removal of 8 bases from V and 0 bases from J, the junction contained 4 bases not matched to a gene. Looked up from germline, CDR1 is MNHNS and CDR2 is SASEGT. The CDR3 nucleotides read TGTGCCAGCCTGCGGGGGGTTAGCACAGATACGCAGTATTTT. Protein: CASLRGVSTDTQYF.

This clone was seen once. The chain combines TRBV10-3 with TRBJ1-2, with 7 bases that match TRBD1. Per the germline V gene, CDR1 is ENHRY and CDR2 is SYGVKD. The ends lost 6 bases at V and 0 bases at J; junction bases unmatched: 10. The CDR3 covers 16 residues. The CDR3 protein is CAISKGDSSANYGYTF. Here the CDR3 DNA reads TGTGCCATCAGCAAGGGGGACAGCTCAGCTAACTATGGCTACACCTTC.

As concerns this clone: A far more abundant clone sits one base away, making this likely a read error. The chain links TRBV2 to TRBJ1-1; D perhaps matches TRBD1 (5 bases). V lost 8 bases and J 10 bases, leaving 29 bases between the germline ends. Looked up from germline, CDR1 is SNHLY and CDR2 is FYNNEI. The CDR3 consists of 16 residues. CDR3 DNA: TGTGCCAGCCATGGGGTTCTTGGGCAGGGTCGAGGTGCAGCTTTCTTT. The encoded protein is CASHGVLGQGRGAAFF.

This chain joins TRBV7-3 and TRBJ2-7, with TRBD2 matching 10 bases. J lost 5 bases, V lost 6 bases, and 13 bases had no gene match. Germline assignment: CDR1 SGHTA and CDR2 FQGTGA. The length of the CDR3 is 16 residues. This CDR3 is CASRGILAGDADEQYF. The CDR3 nucleotides read TGTGCCAGCAGGGGTATTCTAGCGGGAGACGCGGACGAGCAGTACTTC.

Only a few counts were recorded for this clone. The J gene is TRBJ2-7, the V gene TRBV28; a weak D match, TRBD2 (5 bases). The CDR3 runs 16 residues. Deletions cut 6 bases from V and 2 bases from J, with 20 bases between. CDR1 and CDR2 (germline): MDHEN, SYDVKM. This CDR3 is CASSPTGRAGAYEQYF. In DNA form, the CDR3 reads TGTGCCAGCAGCCCGACCGGGCGGGCCGGTGCCTACGAGCAGTACTTC. The full variable domain, completed using reference TRBV28 and TRBJ2-7, is DVKVTQSSRYLVKRTGEKVFLECVQDMDHENMFWYRQDPGLGLRLIYFSYDVKMKEKGDIPEGYSVSREKKERFSLILESASTNQTSMYLCASSPTGRAGAYEQYFGPGTRLTVT.

This sequence joins TRBV7-3 and TRBJ2-5; TRBD2 matches at 7 bases. The CDR3 runs to 15 residues. J was trimmed by 3 bases and V by 2 bases; bases with no gene match: 6. Looked up from germline, CDR1 is SGHTA and CDR2 is FQGTGA. Here the CDR3 DNA reads TGTGCCAGCAGCTTAGGCGGGAGTGGGGAAGAGACCCAGTACTTC. Its protein product is CASSLGGSGEETQYF.

This chain links TRBV30 with TRBJ2-7; the D call may be TRBD1 or TRBD2 (7 bases each). The V end lost 3 bases, the J end lost 4 bases, and 19 bases lay between the germline ends. The germline V gene encodes CDR1 GTSNPN and CDR2 SVGIG (reference sequence). The CDR3 has 15 residues. CDR3 coding DNA: TGTGCCTGGAGCGGACCGACAGGGAGGGGATACGAGCAGTACTTC. Translation gives CAWSGPTGRGYEQYF.

The rearrangement links TRBV27 to TRBJ2-7; D unclear. The CDR3 length is 15 residues. The V gene's germline CDR1 is MNHEY and CDR2 SMNVEV (reference sequence). The V gene lost 0 bases and the J gene lost 3 bases, with 12 bases spanning the gap. The CDR3 is CASSLSWGGNYEQYF. CDR3 DNA: TGTGCCAGCAGTTTATCGTGGGGTGGAAACTACGAGCAGTACTTC.

The J gene is TRBJ2-1, the V gene TRBV27; 12 nucleotides align to TRBD2. The CDR3 has 19 amino acids. The V gene's germline CDR1 is MNHEY and CDR2 SMNVEV (reference sequence). J was trimmed by 0 bases and V by 5 bases; bases with no gene match: 11. The CDR3 DNA is TGTGCCAGCAGTCGACCGGGACTAGCGGGCACGAGCTCCTACAATGAGCAGTTCTTC. This codes for CASSRPGLAGTSSYNEQFF.

This clone was seen only a few times. The chain joins TRBV28 to TRBJ2-7; 13 nucleotides agree with TRBD2. The J segment lost 13 bases and the V segment lost 5 bases, leaving 8 bases of the junction unmatched. The CDR3 covers 13 residues. Germline CDR1 reads MDHEN; CDR2 reads SYDVKM. The CDR3 coding sequence is TGTGCCAGCAGTCCCGGGACTAGCGGGACCCACTACTTC. It yields the protein CASSPGTSGTHYF.

The V gene is TRBV6-6, the J gene TRBJ2-7, with D tentatively TRBD1 (6 bases). The germline CDR1 and CDR2 sequences are MNHNY and SVGAGI (reference sequence). V lost 6 bases, J lost 2 bases, and 17 bases lay in between. CDR3 length equals 15 residues. The CDR3 sequence: CASSPGTQRAYEQYF. The CDR3 DNA reads as TGTGCCAGCAGCCCCGGGACACAGAGGGCCTACGAGCAGTACTTC.

This rearrangement joins TRBV25-1 to TRBJ1-1; 8 nucleotides match TRBD1. Losses at the gene ends were 6 bases for V and 1 base for J; bases not matched to a gene: 16. From germline, CDR1 is MGHDK and CDR2 SYGVNS. The CDR3 extends over 18 amino acids. The CDR3 is CASRPSYTRTGTNTEAFF. In DNA form, the CDR3 reads TGTGCCAGCAGGCCCTCCTACACCCGGACAGGGACGAACACTGAAGCTTTCTTT.

This chain joins TRBV9 and TRBJ2-7, with TRBD2 as a possible D gene (6 bases). Germline-derived CDR1 and CDR2 are SGDLS and YYNGEE. Trimming took off 3 bases at V and 4 bases at J, with 14 bases between the two ends. The CDR3 loop spans 14 amino acids. The CDR3 DNA reads TGTGCCAGCAGCGCGCGGCCGGGGGAATACGAGCAGTACTTC. Translated, it gives CASSARPGEYEQYF.

The rearrangement uses TRBV11-2 and TRBJ1-1; D remains ambiguous. V gave up 2 bases and J gave up 0 bases, with 7 bases separating them. The CDR3 has 14 residues. Germline assignment: CDR1 SGHAT and CDR2 FQNNGV. DNA for the CDR3: TGTGCCAGCAGCTTACGAACAATGAACACTGAAGCTTTCTTT. This translates into CASSLRTMNTEAFF.

The rearrangement joins TRBV23-1 to TRBJ2-7; a weak D match, TRBD1 (5 bases). TRBV23-1 is sorted into the ORF group, with uncertain function. V shed 3 bases and J shed 2 bases, with 11 bases lying between them. The CDR3 sequence is 14 residues long. This CDR3 is CASSHPDRAYEQYF. CDR3 bases: TGCGCCAGCAGTCATCCCGACAGAGCCTACGAGCAGTACTTC.